The sequence of this TCR beta chain was determined in a study of T cell responses to AZD1222 COVID-19 vaccine. Study findings and constraints: Nearly half of spike-specific TCRs reportedly target variant regions that are unmutated in the B.1.351 and B.1.1.7 variants.

Investigators merged groups given second doses at roughly 4 or roughly 12 weeks. Comment on this clone: Its antigen is unidentified.

Clones were sequenced by immunoSEQ multiplex PCR, and TCRdb holds only the in-frame ones, with some missing. The sample consists of 100,000 to 140,000 clones, 75% to 95% of them appearing once. This CDR3 region has 15 residues. Trimming removed 4 bases from V and 6 bases from J; junction bases left unmatched: 8. Looked up from germline, CDR1 is SGHVS and CDR2 is FNYEAQ. The TCR originated in an adult who received the AZD1222 COVID-19 vaccine. This chain joins TRBV7-6 and TRBJ2-1, with TRBD1 matching 8 bases. The sequencing used peripheral blood, collected 28 days after the second AZD1222 dose. The DNA for the CDR3 is TGTGCCAGCAGCTCCGGACAGGGATGGAGCAATGAGCAGTTCTTC. Translation: CASSSGQGWSNEQFF.